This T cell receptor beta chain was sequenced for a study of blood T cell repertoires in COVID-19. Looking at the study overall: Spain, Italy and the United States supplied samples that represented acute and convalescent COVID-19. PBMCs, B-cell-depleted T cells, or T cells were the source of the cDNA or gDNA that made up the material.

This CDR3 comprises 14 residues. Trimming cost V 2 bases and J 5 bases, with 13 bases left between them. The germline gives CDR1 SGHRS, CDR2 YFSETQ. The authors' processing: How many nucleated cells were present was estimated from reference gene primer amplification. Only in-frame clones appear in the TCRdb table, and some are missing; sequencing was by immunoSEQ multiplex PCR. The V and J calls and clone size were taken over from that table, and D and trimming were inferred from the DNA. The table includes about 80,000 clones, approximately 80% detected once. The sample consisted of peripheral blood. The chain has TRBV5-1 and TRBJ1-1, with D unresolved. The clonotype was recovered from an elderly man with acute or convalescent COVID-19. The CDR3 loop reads CASSFEGQRTEAFF. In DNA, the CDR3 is TGCGCCAGCAGCTTTGAGGGCCAGAGGACTGAAGCTTTCTTT.